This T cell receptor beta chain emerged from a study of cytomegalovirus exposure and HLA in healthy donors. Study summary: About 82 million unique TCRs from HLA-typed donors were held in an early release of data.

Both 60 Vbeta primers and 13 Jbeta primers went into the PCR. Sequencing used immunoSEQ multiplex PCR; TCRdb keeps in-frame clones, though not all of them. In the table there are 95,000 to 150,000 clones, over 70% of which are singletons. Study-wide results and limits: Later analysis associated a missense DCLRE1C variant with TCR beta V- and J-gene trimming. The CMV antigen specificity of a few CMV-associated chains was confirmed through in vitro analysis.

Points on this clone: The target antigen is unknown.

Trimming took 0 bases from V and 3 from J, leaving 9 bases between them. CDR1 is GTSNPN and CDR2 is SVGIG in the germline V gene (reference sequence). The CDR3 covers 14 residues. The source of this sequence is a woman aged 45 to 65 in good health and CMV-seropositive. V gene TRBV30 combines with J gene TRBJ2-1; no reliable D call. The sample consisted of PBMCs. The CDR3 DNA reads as TGTGCCTGGAGTGTACAGACCTTCTACAATGAGCAGTTCTTC. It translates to CAWSVQTFYNEQFF.